The 28 T cell receptor beta chains given below trace back to one sample, sequenced in a study of blood T cell repertoires in COVID-19. Clones were sequenced by immunoSEQ multiplex PCR, and TCRdb holds only the in-frame ones, with some missing. The sample lists fewer than 250,000 clones, approximately 81% seen once, with roughly a tenth in the top ten. The sequenced sample was peripheral blood. The origin of the receptors is an elderly woman with COVID-19, enrolled during active disease.

The CDR3 loop reads CASSLESGDRTEAFF. As DNA, the CDR3 is TGTGCCAGCAGTTTAGAGTCAGGGGATAGGACTGAAGCTTTCTTT. The chain recombines TRBV28 with TRBJ1-1; D might be TRBD1 (6 bases). The germline V and J ends were trimmed by 2 bases and 5 bases, with 15 bases remaining between them. The CDR3 is 15 residues long. CDR1 and CDR2 from the germline V gene are MDHEN and SYDVKM.

The J gene is TRBJ2-3, the V gene TRBV6-5; TRBD2 is a possible D gene (6 bases). From germline, CDR1 is MNHEY and CDR2 SVGAGI. The CDR3 is made up of 16 amino acids. Trimming shortened V by 0 bases and J by 3 bases, and 13 bases separated the two germline ends. DNA for the CDR3: TGTGCCAGCAGTTACTCGTCGGGACTGAGGACAGATACGCAGTATTTT. Translated: CASSYSSGLRTDTQYF.

The J gene is TRBJ2-1, the V gene TRBV3-1 (or the pseudogene TRBV3-2); 9 nucleotides match TRBD2. The germline CDR1 and CDR2 sequences are LGHDT and YNNKEL (reference sequence). V lost 4 bases to trimming and J lost 6 bases; unmatched junction nucleotides: 10. The CDR3 is 16 residues long. DNA for the CDR3: TGTGCCAGCAGCCCAATGAAGCGGGGGGCTGGCAATGAGCAGTTCTTC. This translates into CASSPMKRGAGNEQFF.

A few counts support this clone. The chain recombines TRBV5-4 with TRBJ1-2; TRBD1 is a possible D gene (5 bases). The CDR3 length is 15 residues. The germline gives CDR1 SGHNT, CDR2 YYREEE (reference sequence). Trimming took 4 bases from V and 4 from J, leaving 17 bases between them. The CDR3 is CASSLKERGTYGYTF. The CDR3 nucleotides read TGTGCCAGCAGCCTGAAAGAACGGGGGACCTATGGCTACACCTTC.

This clone was seen once. This sequence joins TRBV11-2 and TRBJ2-3; TRBD1 agrees at 7 bases. Trimming cost V 2 bases and J 4 bases; bases outside gene matches: 6. The CDR3 sequence is 15 residues long. Germline lookup yields CDR1 SGHAT and CDR2 FQNNGV. The CDR3 is CASSLSPDRSDTQYF. Written as DNA, the CDR3 is TGTGCCAGCAGCTTATCCCCGGACAGGTCAGATACGCAGTATTTT.

The rearrangement joins TRBV3-1 (or the pseudogene TRBV3-2) to TRBJ2-5; D is undetermined. V was pared by 5 bases and J by 0 bases, with 22 bases between. CDR3 length equals 18 residues. The germline V gene has CDR1 LGHDT and CDR2 YNNKEL (reference sequence). This chain's CDR3 is CASSKFIRQIRNQETQYF. The CDR3 region has the DNA TGTGCCAGCAGCAAGTTCATTAGACAAATCCGGAACCAAGAGACCCAGTACTTC.

The genes are TRBV5-4 and TRBJ2-7; D is unclear. Germline CDR1 and CDR2: SGHNT and YYREEE (reference sequence). V gave up 4 bases and J gave up 1 base, with 18 bases separating them. CDR3 length: 16 amino acids. The CDR3 DNA is TGTGCCAGCAGCCCACTTCAGGAATTCCCGTCCTACGAGCAGTACTTC. It encodes CASSPLQEFPSYEQYF.

V and J are TRBV9 and TRBJ1-3; D ambiguous. The germline V gene has CDR1 SGDLS and CDR2 YYNGEE. V was cut by 2 bases and J by 0 bases, with 6 bases left in between. The CDR3 extends over 14 amino acids. CDR3 DNA sequence: TGTGCCAGCAGCGTCGCTATCTCTGGAAACACCATATATTTT. Translation gives CASSVAISGNTIYF.

The chain employs TRBV11-2 and TRBJ1-1, with D maybe TRBD1 (5 bases). Trimming removed 3 bases at V and 4 bases at J, with 12 bases between. The CDR3 is 14 residues long. Germline V gives CDR1 SGHAT, CDR2 FQNNGV. The CDR3 DNA follows: TGTGCCAGCAGCTTCCAAGGGGCAAGCACTGAAGCTTTCTTT. Translation: CASSFQGASTEAFF.

This chain links TRBV5-1 with TRBJ1-1, with D possibly matching TRBD1 (5 bases). V lost 5 bases to trimming and J lost 1 base, with 18 bases between them. The CDR3 sequence is 16 residues long. Germline V gene sequence: CDR1 SGHRS, CDR2 YFSETQ. As DNA, the CDR3 is TGCGCCAGCAGTGGCGGCAGGGAGGGAGGGAACACTGAAGCTTTCTTT. Its protein is CASSGGREGGNTEAFF.

J is TRBJ1-6 and V is TRBV10-3; no definite D call. This CDR3 contains 14 residues. Trimming stripped 6 bases from V and 2 bases from J, with 8 bases between. Germline assignment: CDR1 ENHRY and CDR2 SYGVKD. The CDR3 loop is CAIRQLPYNSPLHF. CDR3 nucleotide sequence: TGTGCCATCAGGCAGTTGCCCTATAATTCACCCCTCCACTTT.

This clone was counted only a few times. The gene calls are TRBV18 and TRBJ1-1, with no clear D. The V end was cut by 1 base, the J end by 3 bases, with 9 bases between. The CDR3 covers 14 residues. Looked up from germline, CDR1 is KGHSH and CDR2 is LQKENI. DNA of the CDR3: TGTGCCAGCTCACCACGGGCAGAATACACTGAAGCTTTCTTT. It encodes CASSPRAEYTEAFF.

The chain links TRBV7-2 to TRBJ2-1, with 10 positions matching TRBD1. The germline V gene encodes CDR1 SGHTA and CDR2 FQGNSA. This CDR3 is 15 amino acids long. Trimming took 4 bases from V and 7 from J; bases not matched to a gene: 7. The CDR3 DNA sequence: TGTGCCAGCAGCTCCCGACAGGGGGCGCGGAATGAGCAGTTCTTC. Translation: CASSSRQGARNEQFF.

This clone was observed once. The chain links TRBV4-1 to TRBJ2-1, with 8 bases aligning to TRBD2. This CDR3 is 16 amino acids long. The germline V gene has CDR1 MGHRA and CDR2 YSYEKL. Trimming at V came to 3 bases and at J to 3 bases, leaving 7 bases not matched to a gene. Here the CDR3 reads CASSQNAGGVYNEQFF. CDR3 bases: TGCGCCAGCAGCCAGAACGCGGGGGGCGTCTACAATGAGCAGTTCTTC.

The chain employs TRBV7-2 and TRBJ1-5; D is ambiguous. The CDR3 has 12 amino acids. Germline V lookup: CDR1 SGHTA, CDR2 FQGNSA. Trimming removed 5 bases at V and 7 bases at J, with 9 bases between. CDR3 nucleotide sequence: TGTGCCAGCAGCCCCCCCGGGCAGCCCCAGCATTTT. This encodes CASSPPGQPQHF.

The chain is built from TRBV11-2 and TRBJ1-2; D is undetermined. Trimming left V 1 base short and J 3 bases short, with 12 bases between. The length of the CDR3 is 15 residues. Germline V gene lookup returns CDR1 SGHAT and CDR2 FQNNGV. The CDR3 reads CASSLGSQRYYGYTF. The CDR3 DNA follows: TGTGCCAGCAGCTTAGGATCACAGAGATACTATGGCTACACCTTC.

The rearrangement links TRBV6-5 to TRBJ1-5, with 8 bases aligning to TRBD1. CDR3 length: 15 amino acids. The V gene's germline CDR1 is MNHEY and CDR2 SVGAGI. V gave up 3 bases and J gave up 4 bases; unmatched junction bases: 5. CDR3 DNA: TGTGCCAGCAGTTATACCGGGACAGGTAATCAGCCCCAGCATTTT. The encoded protein is CASSYTGTGNQPQHF.

The chain joins TRBV23-1 to TRBJ1-1, with 7 bases fitting TRBD1. TRBV23-1 is reported as an ORF; its role is uncertain. The CDR3 has 10 residues. The CDR3 coding sequence is TGCGAACAGGGGAGCACTGAAGCTTTCTTT. The encoded protein is CEQGSTEAFF.

The chain has TRBV6-5 and TRBJ1-2; D unresolved. Trimming pared 2 bases from V and 3 bases from J, leaving 10 bases between. Per the germline V gene, CDR1 is MNHEY and CDR2 is SVGAGI. The CDR3 is made up of 14 amino acids. CDR3 sequence reads: CASSYHGEHYGYTF. The CDR3 DNA reads TGTGCCAGCAGTTACCACGGAGAGCACTATGGCTACACCTTC.

The chain has TRBV2 and TRBJ2-5; D ambiguous. Trimming took off 10 bases at V and 1 base at J, with 10 bases between the two ends. The CDR3 runs 12 residues. Germline-derived CDR1 and CDR2 are SNHLY and FYNNEI. The CDR3 sequence is CATGMIQETQYF. CDR3 coding DNA: TGTGCCACGGGTATGATCCAAGAGACCCAGTACTTC.

This clone was observed a handful of times. V gene TRBV5-1 combines with J gene TRBJ1-1, with 12 nucleotides matching TRBD1. The CDR3 runs to 16 residues. Looked up from germline, CDR1 is SGHRS and CDR2 is YFSETQ. Trimming at V came to 5 bases and at J to 0 bases, leaving 5 bases not matched to a gene. The CDR3 DNA is TGCGCCAGCAGGATTGGGACAGGGGGCTTGAACACTGAAGCTTTCTTT. Amino acid sequence: CASRIGTGGLNTEAFF.

The chain couples TRBV19 to TRBJ1-3; D unclear. Trimming took 6 bases from V and 2 from J, leaving 8 bases between them. The CDR3 consists of 13 residues. The germline V gene encodes CDR1 LNHDA and CDR2 SQIVND (reference sequence). The CDR3 region has the DNA TGTGCCAGTAGCCCCCGGGCTGGAAACACCATATATTTT. It specifies CASSPRAGNTIYF.

This CDR3 reads CASSQDQGGYNEQFF. The CDR3 DNA follows: TGTGCCAGCAGCCAAGATCAGGGGGGCTACAATGAGCAGTTCTTC. The chain recombines TRBV3-1 (or the pseudogene TRBV3-2) with TRBJ2-1; perhaps TRBD1 as D (7 bases). The V gene's germline CDR1 is LGHDT and CDR2 YNNKEL (reference sequence). The CDR3 loop spans 15 amino acids. V was cut by 0 bases and J by 3 bases, with 9 bases left in between.

The chain couples TRBV10-2 to TRBJ2-7; 8 bases line up with TRBD1. CDR3 size: 15 residues. The J segment lost 4 bases and the V segment lost 2 bases, leaving 7 bases of the junction unmatched. Per germline, CDR1 WSHSY and CDR2 SAAADI. For the CDR3, the DNA is TGCGCCAGCAGTGAGCGGGCAGGGGGCTGGTACGAGCAGTACGTC. Protein sequence: CASSERAGGWYEQYV.

The V call is TRBV5-1, the J call TRBJ2-6; TRBD2 agrees at 7 bases. Germline V gene data show CDR1 as SGHRS and CDR2 as YFSETQ. This CDR3 contains 16 residues. V lost 3 bases, J lost 0 bases, and 3 bases stayed unmatched. In nucleotides, the CDR3 is TGCGCCAGCAGCTGGGGAGGGGACTCTGGGGCCAACGTCCTGACTTTC. It encodes CASSWGGDSGANVLTF.

The chain joins TRBV19 to TRBJ1-5; 7 bases are a match to TRBD1. The ends lost 4 bases at V and 3 bases at J; junction bases unmatched: 6. The CDR3 is 15 amino acids. The germline gives CDR1 LNHDA, CDR2 SQIVND (reference sequence). The CDR3 protein is CASSTRQGFNQPQHF. CDR3 DNA sequence: TGTGCCAGTAGTACTCGACAGGGTTTCAATCAGCCCCAGCATTTT. Full variable domain (outside the CDR3, taken from reference TRBV19 and TRBJ1-5): DGGITQSPKYLFRKEGQNVTLSCEQNLNHDAMYWYRQDPGQGLRLIYYSQIVNDFQKGDIAEGYSVSREKKESFPLTVTSAQKNPTAFYLCASSTRQGFNQPQHFGDGTRLSIL.

V and J are TRBV24-1 and TRBJ2-7, with TRBD1 identical over 8 bases. CDR1 and CDR2 (germline): KGHDR, SFDVKD. This CDR3 region has 14 residues. V was clipped by 9 bases and J by 2 bases; unmatched bases: 8. CDR3 DNA sequence: TGTGCCACCCCCGGACAGGGCATCCCCTACGAGCAGTACTTC. It translates to CATPGQGIPYEQYF.

The J gene is TRBJ1-5, the V gene TRBV5-1; D is perhaps TRBD1 (6 bases). CDR1 and CDR2 (germline): SGHRS, YFSETQ. The V end was cut by 4 bases, the J end by 7 bases, with 21 bases between. CDR3 length: 16 residues. Here the CDR3 reads CASSVEGGRAGQPQHF. The CDR3 nucleotides are TGCGCCAGCAGCGTGGAGGGGGGGCGCGCCGGCCAGCCCCAGCATTTT.